The 24 T cell receptor beta chains presented below share a single source sample, sequenced in a study of blood T cell repertoires in COVID-19. TCRdb's table, derived via immunoSEQ multiplex PCR, lists solely in-frame clones and lacks some. The sample records about 180,000 clones, more than 75% being singletons. The material sequenced was peripheral blood. These receptor sequences come from a person aged 70 to 85 with COVID-19, enrolled during active disease.

The V and J genes are TRBV7-6 and TRBJ1-5; 7 bases map to TRBD1. The V and J ends lost 5 bases and 2 bases, in that order; junction bases with no gene match: 3. CDR1 and CDR2 from the germline V gene are SGHVS and FNYEAQ. This CDR3 region has 14 residues. The CDR3 bases are TGTGCCAGCAGCCGTACAGGGGGCAATCAGCCCCAGCATTTT. Amino acids: CASSRTGGNQPQHF.

V is TRBV6-6 and J is TRBJ2-1, with D hard to call. CDR1 is MNHNY and CDR2 is SVGAGI in the germline V gene (reference sequence). V was cut by 7 bases and J by 0 bases, with 13 bases left in between. The CDR3 covers 15 residues. The CDR3 loop is CASIETSSSYNEQFF. The CDR3 nucleotides are TGTGCCAGCATTGAAACATCAAGCTCCTACAATGAGCAGTTCTTC.

This chain links TRBV12-5 with TRBJ1-2; a possible D gene is TRBD1 (5 bases). Germline-derived CDR1 and CDR2 are LGHNT and FRNRAP. Trimming shortened V by 5 bases and J by 4 bases, and 11 bases separated the two germline ends. This CDR3 comprises 13 residues. As DNA, the CDR3 is TGTGCTAGTGGTGAAGGGGTAGGCTATGGCTACACCTTC. It translates to CASGEGVGYGYTF. Supplemented by reference TRBV12-5 and TRBJ1-2, the full variable domain reads DARVTQTPRHKVTEMGQEVTMRCQPILGHNTVFWYRQTMMQGLELLAYFRNRAPLDDSGMPKDRFSAEMPDATLATLKIQPSEPRDSAVYFCASGEGVGYGYTFGSGTRLTVV.

The genes are TRBV11-1 and TRBJ2-2, with TRBD2 matching 8 bases. Trimming removed 0 bases from V and 6 bases from J; junction bases left unmatched: 6. This CDR3 has 16 amino acids. In germline, CDR1 is SGHAT, CDR2 FQDESV (reference sequence). CDR3 nucleotides: TGTGCCAGCAGCTTAGCGAGCGGGAGATTTTCCGGGGAGCTGTTTTTT. It specifies CASSLASGRFSGELFF.

The gene calls are TRBV28 and TRBJ2-7, with TRBD2 matching 8 bases. The V segment lost 5 bases and the J segment 6 bases; nucleotides outside the gene matches: 12. The CDR3 sequence is 15 residues long. Germline V lookup: CDR1 MDHEN, CDR2 SYDVKM. This chain's CDR3 is CASSPHRAGVSEQYF. CDR3 bases: TGTGCCAGCAGTCCCCACAGAGCGGGAGTCAGCGAGCAGTACTTC.

This chain's CDR3 is CASSLWSRAARQSEAFF. CDR3 nucleotides: TGTGCCAGCAGCTTATGGTCTAGGGCAGCCCGACAGTCTGAAGCTTTCTTT. This chain connects TRBV7-3 to TRBJ1-1, with D perhaps TRBD1 (5 bases). Trimming stripped 2 bases from V and 6 bases from J, with 22 bases between. Germline lookup yields CDR1 SGHTA and CDR2 FQGTGA. The length of the CDR3 is 17 residues.

The rearrangement joins TRBV18 to TRBJ1-2; D is possibly TRBD1 (6 bases). The CDR3 extends over 14 amino acids. Germline CDR1 reads KGHSH; CDR2 reads LQKENI. Deletions cut 3 bases from V and 0 bases from J, with 8 bases between. CDR3 residues: CASSPTGTNYGYTF. In DNA form, the CDR3 reads TGTGCCAGCTCACCTACAGGGACTAACTATGGCTACACCTTC.

V is TRBV18 and J is TRBJ2-1; 8 positions agree with TRBD2. CDR1 is KGHSH, CDR2 LQKENI, per germline. The CDR3 consists of 15 residues. Unmatched junction bases numbered 5, after V lost 3 bases and J lost 4 bases. CDR3 region: CASSPLRGGYNEQFF. In DNA, the CDR3 is TGTGCCAGCTCACCTCTTCGCGGGGGGTACAATGAGCAGTTCTTC.

The V call is TRBV7-8, the J call TRBJ1-3; D gene unclear. CDR3 size: 16 residues. CDR1 is SGHVS and CDR2 is FQNEAQ in the germline V gene. V lost 5 bases, J lost 0 bases, and 14 bases lay in between. In DNA form, the CDR3 reads TGTGCCAGCAGCCCCAGTGGTATGGTCTCTGGAAACACCATATATTTT. It yields the protein CASSPSGMVSGNTIYF.

This chain uses TRBV2 with TRBJ2-2; 7 nucleotides align to TRBD1. The junction had 13 bases not matched to a gene; V was cut back by 6 bases and J by 3 bases. CDR3 length: 17 amino acids. Per germline, CDR1 SNHLY and CDR2 FYNNEI. CDR3 nucleotides: TGTGCCAGCAGGGAAACCAACAGGGGCGTTTACACCGGGGAGCTGTTTTTT. Protein: CASRETNRGVYTGELFF.

The sample holds a few counts of this clone. The V call is TRBV29-1, the J call TRBJ2-1, with D maybe TRBD1 (6 bases). V was cut by 7 bases and J by 3 bases, with 13 bases left in between. Per germline, CDR1 SQVTM and CDR2 ANQGSEA. CDR3 length equals 13 residues. As DNA, the CDR3 is TGCAGCGCCTCACCAGGGGACTACAATGAGCAGTTCTTC. Translating gives CSASPGDYNEQFF.

This clone came up many times. V usage is TRBV28 and J usage is TRBJ1-6; TRBD1 matches at 7 bases. CDR3 length equals 16 residues. Germline loops: CDR1 MDHEN, CDR2 SYDVKM. V shed 6 bases, J shed 3 bases, and the junction held 8 bases outside the gene matches. CDR3 DNA sequence: TGTGCCAGCAGCCGGAGACGGGACAGCTATAATTCACCCCTCCACTTT. Encoded protein: CASSRRRDSYNSPLHF. Complete variable domain (other parts from reference TRBV28 and TRBJ1-6): DVKVTQSSRYLVKRTGEKVFLECVQDMDHENMFWYRQDPGLGLRLIYFSYDVKMKEKGDIPEGYSVSREKKERFSLILESASTNQTSMYLCASSRRRDSYNSPLHFGNGTRLTVT.

This sequence joins TRBV4-3 and TRBJ1-1; 8 bases match TRBD1. CDR3 length: 14 amino acids. J gave up 5 bases and V 1 base, and 3 bases lay outside the gene matches. Germline-derived CDR1 and CDR2 are LGHNA and YSLEER. The DNA of the CDR3 is TGCGCCAGCAGCCAAGGACAGGGGTGGACTGAAGCTTTCTTT. Amino acid sequence: CASSQGQGWTEAFF.

This chain connects TRBV2 to TRBJ2-1; TRBD2 matches at 7 bases. The CDR3 runs to 12 residues. The V gene's germline CDR1 is SNHLY and CDR2 FYNNEI. The V and J ends lost 9 bases and 15 bases, in that order; junction bases with no gene match: 14. CDR3 nucleotide sequence: TGTGCCAGATCTCCCAACCGAAGGACTAGGTTCTTC. Translating it yields CARSPNRRTRFF.

The rearrangement links TRBV10-3 to TRBJ2-1, with TRBD1 matching 12 bases. J was trimmed by 5 bases and V by 5 bases; bases with no gene match: 4. This CDR3 is 15 amino acids long. Germline CDR1 is ENHRY and CDR2 is SYGVKD. The CDR3 here is CAISRGQGADNEQFF. For the CDR3, the DNA is TGTGCCATCAGTAGGGGACAGGGGGCCGACAATGAGCAGTTCTTC.

The chain couples TRBV5-5 to TRBJ2-3; TRBD2 agrees at 9 bases. The CDR3 spans 16 residues. The V gene end was trimmed by 5 bases and the J gene end by 4 bases; junction bases not matched to a gene: 11. Germline CDR1 SGHKS, CDR2 YYEKEE (reference sequence). The DNA of the CDR3 is TGTGCCAGCAGTGCTTTGACTAGCGGATTCGCAGATACGCAGTATTTT. Its translation is CASSALTSGFADTQYF.

J is TRBJ1-4 and V is TRBV30, with D possibly TRBD1 on 5 matching bases. This CDR3 has 15 residues. Germline CDR1 reads GTSNPN; CDR2 reads SVGIG (reference sequence). V gave up 0 bases and J gave up 8 bases, with 16 bases separating them. The CDR3 here is CAWSVSGGRVEKLFF. CDR3 in DNA: TGTGCCTGGAGTGTTTCCGGGGGAAGGGTGGAAAAACTGTTTTTT.

Points on this clone: A read error may account for a junction end that differs from germline. The chain couples TRBV3-1 (or the pseudogene TRBV3-2) to TRBJ1-1; the match to TRBD1 covers 8 bases. The CDR3 is 15 amino acids. Germline values: CDR1 LGHDT, CDR2 YNNKEL (reference sequence). The DNA of the CDR3 is TGTGCCAGCAGTCAAGGACAGGGCAAGAACACTGAAGCTTTCTTT. This translates into CASSQGQGKNTEAFF.

This chain links TRBV9 with TRBJ1-1; the D gene is possibly TRBD1 (5 bases). The CDR3 is made up of 14 amino acids. Germline V gene data show CDR1 as SGDLS and CDR2 as YYNGEE. V was trimmed by 4 bases and J by 1 base, leaving 11 bases between them. CDR3 amino acids: CASSTLDRNTEAFF. The CDR3 nucleotides read TGTGCCAGCAGCACCCTAGACAGGAACACTGAAGCTTTCTTT.

The rearrangement links TRBV12-3 or TRBV12-4 to TRBJ2-1, with 11 positions matching TRBD2. The CDR3 length is 13 residues. V trimming: 6 bases; J trimming: 7 bases; junction bases outside the gene matches: 2. The CDR3 DNA sequence: TGTGCCAGCAGCCCTAGCGGGGGGAATGAGCAGTTCTTC. It codes for CASSPSGGNEQFF.

This clone is a singleton in its sample. J is TRBJ2-2 and V is TRBV6-6; 13 nucleotides line up with TRBD2. The ends lost 6 bases at V and 6 bases at J; junction bases unmatched: 7. CDR1 and CDR2 (germline): MNHNY, SVGAGI (reference sequence). This CDR3 contains 16 residues. The CDR3 bases are TGTGCCAGCAGCCGGGGACTAGCGGGACCCCCCGGGGAGCTGTTTTTT. The encoded protein is CASSRGLAGPPGELFF.

The rearrangement links TRBV19 to TRBJ1-6; D possibly corresponds to TRBD1 (6 bases). The CDR3 loop spans 14 amino acids. Deletions cut 6 bases from V and 8 bases from J, with 14 bases between. The germline CDR1 and CDR2 sequences are LNHDA and SQIVND (reference sequence). This CDR3 reads CASRIQGQDSPLHF. In DNA form, the CDR3 reads TGTGCCAGTAGGATACAGGGCCAGGATTCACCCCTCCACTTT. Drawing the rest from reference TRBV19 and TRBJ1-6, the complete variable domain is DGGITQSPKYLFRKEGQNVTLSCEQNLNHDAMYWYRQDPGQGLRLIYYSQIVNDFQKGDIAEGYSVSREKKESFPLTVTSAQKNPTAFYLCASRIQGQDSPLHFGNGTRLTVT.

The chain uses TRBV28 and TRBJ1-2; TRBD1 agrees at 7 bases. CDR3 length equals 15 residues. With V trimmed by 5 bases and J by 1 base, 7 bases remained unmatched. Per the germline V gene, CDR1 is MDHEN and CDR2 is SYDVKM. For the CDR3, the DNA is TGTGCCAGCAGTCCGGGGACAGCCGTTAACTATGGCTACACCTTC. This encodes CASSPGTAVNYGYTF.

In the case of this clone: Other DNA sequences from this sample encode an identical CDR3 as well. This rearrangement joins TRBV4-1 to TRBJ2-5, with a tentative D call TRBD2 (5 bases). CDR1 and CDR2 from the germline V gene are MGHRA and YSYEKL. CDR3 length: 15 residues. Trimming stripped 0 bases from V and 1 base from J, with 9 bases between. Here the CDR3 DNA reads TGCGCCAGCAGCCAAGATTCCGGGATCCAAGAGACCCAGTACTTC. It is translated as CASSQDSGIQETQYF.